The clone carrying this TCR beta chain was detected many times. This sample is drawn from a study of T cell repertoires in cytomegalovirus infection. MiXCR was run by TCRdb on the reads, yielding one entry per CDR3 protein. The top ten hold 1.5% to 2% of the sample, which has 200,000 to 250,000 distinct CDR3 sequences, 12% seen once. This clonotype was obtained from a human donor in good health (CMV status not recorded). Some clones in this sample may be carry-over from other donors' samples. The material sequenced was PBMCs.

CDR3 sequence: CASSLRGGDPYEQYF. The CDR3 coding sequence is TGTGCCAGCAGCTTAAGAGGGGGGGATCCCTACGAGCAGTACTTC. The gene calls are TRBV7-6 and TRBJ2-7; the D gene is possibly TRBD2 (7 bases). Germline CDR1 reads SGHVS; CDR2 reads FNYEAQ. This CDR3 has 15 residues. V was cut by 2 bases and J by 2 bases, with 13 bases left in between.